In its sample, the clone carrying this T cell receptor beta chain was seen once. The source of the sample is a study of T cell responses to AZD1222 COVID-19 vaccine. V was pared by 2 bases and J by 0 bases, with 13 bases of the junction left unmatched. The CDR3 consists of 20 residues. Per germline, CDR1 MNHEY and CDR2 SVGEGT. Here immunoSEQ multiplex PCR was the method, and the copy in TCRdb shows in-frame clones only, minus some. The sample lists 94,000 or so clones, 85% to 90% occurring once. The sequencing used peripheral blood, collected on day 0 of AZD1222 vaccination. The chain employs TRBV6-2 or TRBV6-3 and TRBJ2-7; 13 bases agree with TRBD2. The TCR comes from an adult in good health. The CDR3 protein is CASSYNSRTSGGFGSYEQYF. In DNA, the CDR3 is TGTGCCAGCAGTTACAACTCGAGGACTAGCGGGGGCTTTGGCTCCTACGAGCAGTACTTC.